This TCR beta chain was recovered during a study of cytomegalovirus exposure and HLA in healthy donors. This clone has only a few counts. The PCR had 60 Vbeta and 13 Jbeta primers. Profiling relied on immunoSEQ multiplex PCR, and the TCRdb table lists in-frame clones only, not all of them. The sample has roughly 180,000 clones, around 80% seen once. The germline V gene has CDR1 SGHKS and CDR2 YYEKEE (reference sequence). The V gene end was trimmed by 2 bases and the J gene end by 5 bases; junction bases not matched to a gene: 11. The length of the CDR3 is 16 residues. Sequencing used PBMCs. The chain combines TRBV5-5 with TRBJ1-1; 8 nucleotides agree with TRBD1. The sequence came from a woman aged 25-40 years in good health and CMV-seronegative. The CDR3 DNA reads as TGTGCCAGCAGCTTAGGGGCAGGGGGCGTAAGGACTGAAGCTTTCTTT. Translating it yields CASSLGAGGVRTEAFF. Looking up the rest from reference TRBV5-5 and TRBJ1-1 gives the full variable domain: DAGVTQSPTHLIKTRGQQVTLRCSPISGHKSVSWYQQVLGQGPQFIFQYYEKEERGRGNFPDRFSARQFPNYSSELNVNALLLGDSALYLCASSLGAGGVRTEAFFGQGTRLTVV.